This TCR beta chain was sequenced in a study of identical twins. TCRdb re-analysed the 5' RACE reads in MiXCR, keeping a single row per CDR3 protein. The sample shows about 260,000 distinct CDR3 sequences, 5.5% to 7% of them seen only once. The ends were cut back, 5 bases at V and 10 bases at J, with 15 bases in the middle. The germline gives CDR1 ENHRY, CDR2 SYGVKD. CDR3 length: 14 amino acids. Study-level points and caveats: Beta out-of-frame sequences showed weaker excess sharing between twins. High-abundance cord blood beta clonotypes had fewer insertions; memory repertoires showed none. The models systematically underestimated how much out-of-frame TCR alpha was shared in monozygotic twins.

This clonotype was counted many times. The target antigen is unknown. Healthy Caucasians alone served as donors. These records were also assigned to another study, of yellow fever vaccine responses in identical twins.

Sequencing was done on a sample of memory (CD45RO+) T cells sorted from blood. This receptor was obtained from a woman aged 18 to 35 in good health. The chain joins TRBV10-3 to TRBJ1-6, with D perhaps matching TRBD1 (6 bases). The CDR3 loop is CAISLSGQTSPLHF. CDR3 in DNA: TGTGCCATCAGTCTCTCCGGACAGACATCACCCCTCCACTTT.